Each of the 21 T cell receptor beta chains below was sequenced from the same sample in a study of shared clonotypes between healthy human individuals. TCRdb keeps only in-frame clones here, not all; method: immunoSEQ multiplex PCR. The data contain around 1.1 million clones, around three quarters of them singletons. Sample: memory CD4+ T cells from PBMCs. Subset meaning: CD45RA-negative fraction. These receptors came from a man aged 18 to 30 in good health. Some clones in this sample may be carry-over from other donors' samples.

The chain has TRBV20-1 and TRBJ2-5, with D hard to call. Germline CDR1 DFQATT, CDR2 SNEGSKA (reference sequence). Trimming took off 3 bases at V and 4 bases at J, with 6 bases between the two ends. The CDR3 is 11 residues long. The DNA of the CDR3 is TGCAGTGCTAGTAAGGGAGAGACCCAGTACTTC. Amino acid sequence: CSASKGETQYF.

With regard to this clone: A single base separates this from a much larger clone, so it may be a read error. V gene TRBV5-4 combines with J gene TRBJ1-1, with a tentative D call TRBD1 (5 bases). This CDR3 is built from 13 residues. Germline V gives CDR1 SGHNT, CDR2 YYREEE (reference sequence). V dropped 0 bases and J dropped 3 bases, with 6 bases sitting between them. For the CDR3, the DNA is TGTGCCAGCAGCTTGGACAGGCACACTGAAGCTTTCTTT. This translates into CASSLDRHTEAFF. Filled out from reference TRBV5-4 and TRBJ1-1, the complete variable domain reads ETGVTQSPTHLIKTRGQQVTLRCSSQSGHNTVSWYQQALGQGPQFIFQYYREEENGRGNFPPRFSGLQFPNYSSELNVNALELDDSALYLCASSLDRHTEAFFGQGTRLTVV.

This rearrangement joins TRBV5-1 to TRBJ1-2, with 7 bases fitting TRBD1. J gave up 5 bases and V 0 bases, and 7 bases lay outside the gene matches. This CDR3 spans 15 amino acids. CDR1 is SGHRS and CDR2 is YFSETQ in the germline V gene. CDR3 loop: CASSLVLTGTYGYTF. DNA for the CDR3: TGCGCCAGCAGCTTGGTATTGACAGGGACGTATGGCTACACCTTC.

The gene calls are TRBV28 and TRBJ1-2, with 10 bases identical to TRBD1. Germline-derived CDR1 and CDR2 are MDHEN and SYDVKM. V was pared by 7 bases and J by 2 bases, with 7 bases of the junction left unmatched. CDR3 length: 15 residues. The CDR3, as DNA: TGTGCCAGCAACGAACCGGGACAGGGGAACTATGGCTACACCTTC. Encoded protein: CASNEPGQGNYGYTF.

The chain links TRBV7-2 to TRBJ1-2; D gene unclear. The CDR3 has 15 residues. Trimming took off 1 base at V and 3 bases at J, with 12 bases between the two ends. From germline, CDR1 is SGHTA and CDR2 FQGNSA. CDR3 amino acids: CASSLEGDYDYGYTF. The CDR3 bases are TGTGCCAGCAGCTTAGAGGGAGATTACGACTATGGCTACACCTTC.

This clone was recorded a few times. This sequence joins TRBV5-1 and TRBJ2-7, with 7 bases matching TRBD2. Per the germline V gene, CDR1 is SGHRS and CDR2 is YFSETQ. The CDR3 runs 14 residues. After removal of 0 bases from V and 7 bases from J, the junction contained 7 bases not matched to a gene. CDR3 loop: CASSLEGRAGEQYF. In DNA form, the CDR3 reads TGCGCCAGCAGCTTGGAGGGGAGGGCCGGTGAGCAGTACTTC. Full variable domain (remainder filled in from reference TRBV5-1 and TRBJ2-7): KAGVTQTPRYLIKTRGQQVTLSCSPISGHRSVSWYQQTPGQGLQFLFEYFSETQRNKGNFPGRFSGRQFSNSRSEMNVSTLELGDSALYLCASSLEGRAGEQYFGPGTRLTVT.

The J gene is TRBJ2-7, the V gene TRBV27; 12 bases map to TRBD1. Germline V lookup: CDR1 MNHEY, CDR2 SMNVEV (reference sequence). The CDR3 contains 16 residues. V lost 2 bases to trimming and J lost 4 bases; unmatched junction nucleotides: 6. The CDR3 DNA reads as TGTGCCAGCAGTTTAGATTGGGGACAGGGGGCATACGAGCAGTACTTC. Translating it yields CASSLDWGQGAYEQYF.

As to this clone: The same CDR3 arises from other DNA sequences in this sample as well. The chain employs TRBV20-1 and TRBJ1-6; no clear D gene. V shed 6 bases and J shed 10 bases, with 10 bases lying between them. CDR3 length: 11 residues. Germline loops: CDR1 DFQATT, CDR2 SNEGSKA (reference sequence). CDR3: CSASIGSPLHF. The CDR3 nucleotides are TGCAGTGCGAGCATAGGCTCACCCCTCCACTTT.

This rearrangement joins TRBV27 to TRBJ2-5; tentatively, D is TRBD2 (5 bases). This CDR3 is built from 13 residues. Germline assignment: CDR1 MNHEY and CDR2 SMNVEV (reference sequence). Trimming removed 5 bases from V and 5 bases from J, with 12 bases in between. CDR3 DNA: TGTGCCAGCAGTCCCCGGAGGCGGGAGACCCAGTACTTC. It is translated as CASSPRRRETQYF.

A word on this clone: Given a far larger clone just one base away, this is likely a sequencing read error. The identical CDR3 is also encoded by other nucleotide sequences in the sample. This chain uses TRBV4-1 with TRBJ2-7, with TRBD1 matching 9 bases. The CDR3 sequence is 13 residues long. The germline gives CDR1 MGHRA, CDR2 YSYEKL. V trimming: 7 bases; J trimming: 5 bases; junction bases outside the gene matches: 6. CDR3 region: CASTTRTGDEQYF. The CDR3 coding sequence is TGCGCCAGCACCACGAGGACAGGGGACGAGCAGTACTTC.

The rearrangement uses TRBV19 and TRBJ2-2, with 9 bases lining up with TRBD1. Germline trimming cut 6 bases from V and 7 bases from J; bases unmatched to any gene: 6. CDR1 is LNHDA, CDR2 SQIVND, per germline (reference sequence). The length of the CDR3 is 14 residues. Here the CDR3 DNA reads TGTGCCAGTAGAGGGACAGGGAACTTCGGGGAGCTGTTTTTT. It yields the protein CASRGTGNFGELFF.

Of note for this clone: Other DNA sequences in this sample translate to the same CDR3. The V and J genes are TRBV18 and TRBJ2-3; D is uncertain. V was shortened by 0 bases and J by 0 bases, with 7 bases between the two germline ends. Per the germline V gene, CDR1 is KGHSH and CDR2 is LQKENI. The CDR3 loop spans 15 amino acids. CDR3 residues: CASSPPSLSTDTQYF. The DNA for the CDR3 is TGTGCCAGCTCACCACCGAGTCTCAGCACAGATACGCAGTATTTT. Using reference TRBV18 and TRBJ2-3 for the parts outside the CDR3, the full variable domain is NAGVMQNPRHLVRRRGQEARLRCSPMKGHSHVYWYRQLPEEGLKFMVYLQKENIIDESGMPKERFSAEFPKEGPSILRIQQVVRGDSAAYFCASSPPSLSTDTQYFGPGTRLTVL.

Only one count was recorded for this clone. The chain joins TRBV29-1 to TRBJ2-7, with TRBD2 matching 11 bases. J was trimmed by 3 bases and V by 7 bases; bases with no gene match: 14. The CDR3 length is 16 residues. Per germline, CDR1 SQVTM and CDR2 ANQGSEA. The CDR3 DNA reads TGCAGCGCACGTGATTTAGGGACTAGCGGATACTACGAGCAGTACTTC. As protein: CSARDLGTSGYYEQYF.

This clone was observed once. The chain combines TRBV7-2 with TRBJ2-7; 10 bases match TRBD2. The trim removed 5 bases at V and 2 bases at J, leaving 6 bases unmatched. Germline-derived CDR1 and CDR2 are SGHTA and FQGNSA. This CDR3 is built from 15 residues. CDR3 nucleotide sequence: TGTGCCAGCAGCCTGGGGACTAGCGTCCCCTACGAGCAGTACTTC. This gives the protein CASSLGTSVPYEQYF.

This chain uses TRBV6-1 with TRBJ2-7; D is uncertain. V lost 2 bases and J lost 1, with 24 bases in between. Germline loops: CDR1 MNHNS, CDR2 SASEGT. The CDR3 consists of 19 residues. CDR3 nucleotides: TGTGCCAGCAGTGAACATGGAACCTTCCATGGTTTCGCTTCCTACGAGCAGTACTTC. This codes for CASSEHGTFHGFASYEQYF.

The rearrangement links TRBV9 to TRBJ2-3, with 11 bases identical to TRBD2. The CDR3 extends over 16 amino acids. CDR1 is SGDLS and CDR2 is YYNGEE in the germline V gene. V shed 3 bases, J shed 3 bases, and the junction held 6 bases outside the gene matches. In DNA form, the CDR3 reads TGTGCCAGCAGCGCAATTAGCGGGAGGGAAACAGATACGCAGTATTTT. Translated: CASSAISGRETDTQYF.

The chain is built from TRBV29-1 and TRBJ1-1; a possible D gene is TRBD1 (5 bases). The V end was cut by 6 bases, the J end by 2 bases, with 13 bases between. The CDR3 is 13 residues long. Germline CDR1 SQVTM, CDR2 ANQGSEA. CDR3 coding DNA: TGCAGCGTCTACCGACAGACAAACACTGAAGCTTTCTTT. Translated: CSVYRQTNTEAFF. Full variable domain (rest looked up from reference TRBV29-1 and TRBJ1-1): SAVISQKPSRDICQRGTSLTIQCQVDSQVTMMFWYRQQPGQSLTLIATANQGSEATYESGFVIDKFPISRPNLTFSTLTVSNMSPEDSSIYLCSVYRQTNTEAFFGQGTRLTVV.

This rearrangement joins TRBV14 to TRBJ2-5; TRBD2 matches 11 bases. V shed 2 bases, J shed 5 bases, and the junction held 4 bases outside the gene matches. This CDR3 spans 15 amino acids. Germline assignment: CDR1 SGHDN and CDR2 FVKESK. CDR3 sequence: CASSQRLAGRETQYF. CDR3 in DNA: TGTGCCAGCAGCCAACGACTAGCGGGGAGGGAGACCCAGTACTTC.

Points on this clone: This sample also contains other DNA sequences that code for the same CDR3. This sequence joins TRBV7-9 and TRBJ2-1; 8 bases agree with TRBD2. Germline V gene lookup returns CDR1 SEHNR and CDR2 FQNEAQ (reference sequence). The CDR3 runs 15 residues. V lost 6 bases, J lost 7 bases, and 11 bases stayed unmatched. CDR3 loop: CASSQGLAGGNEQFF. The DNA of the CDR3 is TGTGCCAGCAGTCAGGGGCTAGCGGGCGGGAATGAGCAGTTCTTC.

The chain joins TRBV7-3 to TRBJ2-3, with 12 bases that match TRBD2. The V gene end was trimmed by 5 bases and the J gene end by 8 bases; junction bases not matched to a gene: 8. This CDR3 is built from 15 residues. In germline, CDR1 is SGHTA, CDR2 FQGTGA. CDR3 sequence reads: CASSPKLAGGGTQYF. The CDR3 DNA sequence: TGTGCCAGCAGCCCGAAACTAGCGGGAGGAGGTACGCAGTATTTT.

This clone has just a few counts. This chain joins TRBV10-2 and TRBJ1-3, with D unclear. The V gene's germline CDR1 is WSHSY and CDR2 SAAADI. Trimming removed 7 bases at V and 10 bases at J, with 14 bases between. The CDR3 has 12 amino acids. The CDR3 reads CASKGTPGTIYF. The CDR3 DNA is TGCGCCAGCAAAGGTACACCCGGAACCATATATTTT.